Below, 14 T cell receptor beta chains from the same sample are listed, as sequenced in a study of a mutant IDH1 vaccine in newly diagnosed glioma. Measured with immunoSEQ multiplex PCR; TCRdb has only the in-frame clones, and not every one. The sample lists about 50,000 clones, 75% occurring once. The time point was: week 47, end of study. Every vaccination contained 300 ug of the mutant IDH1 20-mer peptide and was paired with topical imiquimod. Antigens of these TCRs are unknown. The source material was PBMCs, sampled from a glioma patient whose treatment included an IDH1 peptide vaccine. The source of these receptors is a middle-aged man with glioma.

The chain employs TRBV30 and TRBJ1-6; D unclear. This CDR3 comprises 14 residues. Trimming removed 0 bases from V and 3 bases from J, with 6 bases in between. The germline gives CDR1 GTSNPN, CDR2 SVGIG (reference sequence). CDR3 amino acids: CAWSVTRYNSPLHF. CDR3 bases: TGTGCCTGGAGTGTAACACGCTATAATTCACCCCTCCACTTT.

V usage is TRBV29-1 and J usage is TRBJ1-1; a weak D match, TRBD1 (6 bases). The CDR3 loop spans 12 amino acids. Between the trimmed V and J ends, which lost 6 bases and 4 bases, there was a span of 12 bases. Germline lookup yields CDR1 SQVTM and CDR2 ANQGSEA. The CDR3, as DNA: TGCAGCGTCGGGGACACCGCCACTGAAGCTTTCTTT. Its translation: CSVGDTATEAFF.

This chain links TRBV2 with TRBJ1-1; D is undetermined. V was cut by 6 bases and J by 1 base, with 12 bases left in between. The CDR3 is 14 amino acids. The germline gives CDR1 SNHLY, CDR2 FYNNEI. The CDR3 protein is CASSVSARNTEAFF. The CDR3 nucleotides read TGTGCCAGCAGCGTTTCGGCCAGGAACACTGAAGCTTTCTTT.

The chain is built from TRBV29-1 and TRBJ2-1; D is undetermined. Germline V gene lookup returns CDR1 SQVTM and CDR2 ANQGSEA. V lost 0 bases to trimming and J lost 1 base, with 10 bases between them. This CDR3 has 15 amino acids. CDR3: CSVEDLEASYNEQFF. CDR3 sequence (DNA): TGCAGCGTTGAAGATCTTGAGGCGTCCTACAATGAGCAGTTCTTC.

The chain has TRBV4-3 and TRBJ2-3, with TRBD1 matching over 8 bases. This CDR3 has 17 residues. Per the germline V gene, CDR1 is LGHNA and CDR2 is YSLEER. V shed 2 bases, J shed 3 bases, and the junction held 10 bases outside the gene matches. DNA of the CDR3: TGCGCCAGCAGCCAACACCAGGGGGCGCAAGGGACAGATACGCAGTATTTT. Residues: CASSQHQGAQGTDTQYF.

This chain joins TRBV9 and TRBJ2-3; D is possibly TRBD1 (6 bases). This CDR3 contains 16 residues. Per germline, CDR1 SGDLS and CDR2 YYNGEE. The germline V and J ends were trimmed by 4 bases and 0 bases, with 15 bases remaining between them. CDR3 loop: CASSPYPGTSTDTQYF. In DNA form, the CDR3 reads TGTGCCAGCAGCCCTTATCCCGGGACAAGCACAGATACGCAGTATTTT.

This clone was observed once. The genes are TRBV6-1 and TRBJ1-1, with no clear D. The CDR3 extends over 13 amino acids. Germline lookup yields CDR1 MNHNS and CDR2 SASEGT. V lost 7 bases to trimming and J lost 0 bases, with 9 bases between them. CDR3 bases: TGTGCCAGCAAAGAGGGTTTGAACACTGAAGCTTTCTTT. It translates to CASKEGLNTEAFF.

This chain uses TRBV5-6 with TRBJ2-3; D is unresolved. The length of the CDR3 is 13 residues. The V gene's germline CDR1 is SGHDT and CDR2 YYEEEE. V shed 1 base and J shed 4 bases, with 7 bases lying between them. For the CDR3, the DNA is TGTGCCAGCAGCTTGCAGAGCGCAGATACGCAGTATTTT. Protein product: CASSLQSADTQYF.

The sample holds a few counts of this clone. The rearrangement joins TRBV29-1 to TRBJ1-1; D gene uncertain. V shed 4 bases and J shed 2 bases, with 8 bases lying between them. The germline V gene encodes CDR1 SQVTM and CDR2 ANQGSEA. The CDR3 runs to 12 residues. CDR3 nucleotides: TGCAGCGTTGGGGGTCTTAACACTGAAGCTTTCTTT. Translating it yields CSVGGLNTEAFF.

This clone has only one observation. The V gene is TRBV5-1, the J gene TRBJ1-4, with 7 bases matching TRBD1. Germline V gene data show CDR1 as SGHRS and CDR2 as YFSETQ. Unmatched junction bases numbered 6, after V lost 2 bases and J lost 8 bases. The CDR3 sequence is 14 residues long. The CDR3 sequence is CASSLGDSAEKLFF. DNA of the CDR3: TGCGCCAGCAGCTTAGGGGACAGCGCGGAAAAACTGTTTTTT. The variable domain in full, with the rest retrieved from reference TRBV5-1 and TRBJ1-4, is KAGVTQTPRYLIKTRGQQVTLSCSPISGHRSVSWYQQTPGQGLQFLFEYFSETQRNKGNFPGRFSGRQFSNSRSEMNVSTLELGDSALYLCASSLGDSAEKLFFGSGTQLSVL.

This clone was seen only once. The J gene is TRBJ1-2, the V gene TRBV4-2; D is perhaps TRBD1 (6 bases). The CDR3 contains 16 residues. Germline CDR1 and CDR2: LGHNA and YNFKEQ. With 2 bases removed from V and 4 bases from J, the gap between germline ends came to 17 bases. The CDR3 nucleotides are TGTGCCAGCAGCCAAAGCCCGGGGGCGGGAGGCTATGGCTACACCTTC. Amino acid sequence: CASSQSPGAGGYGYTF.

CDR3 sequence: CASSKARGYGYTF. In nucleotides, the CDR3 is TGTGCCAGCAGCAAAGCGCGAGGATATGGCTACACCTTC. The chain joins TRBV21-1 to TRBJ1-2. TRBV21-1 is deemed a pseudogene. The CDR3 is 13 amino acids.

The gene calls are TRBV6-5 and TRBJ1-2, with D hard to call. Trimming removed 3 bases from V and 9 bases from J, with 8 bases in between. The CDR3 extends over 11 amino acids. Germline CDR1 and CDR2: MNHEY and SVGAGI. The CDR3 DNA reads TGTGCCAGCAGTTATGAGGGAAGCTACACCTTC. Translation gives CASSYEGSYTF.

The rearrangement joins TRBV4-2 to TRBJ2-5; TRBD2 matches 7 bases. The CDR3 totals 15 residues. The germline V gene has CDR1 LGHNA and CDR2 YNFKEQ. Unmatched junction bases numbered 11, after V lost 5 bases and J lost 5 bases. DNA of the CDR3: TGTGCCAGCAGCTCCCGGACTGGGGGAGGGGAGACCCAGTACTTC. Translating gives CASSSRTGGGETQYF.